This TCR beta chain was found in a study of cytomegalovirus exposure and HLA in healthy donors. Study as a whole: The 120 validation repertoires used the same platform as the 550 to 800 first-cohort repertoires (as reported by a later analysis). Study-wide results and limits: Researchers catalogued about 150 TCR beta chains as cytomegalovirus-associated. The tendency of first-cohort TCR clusters to co-occur in the 120 or so validation repertoires emerged from a later analysis.

For this clone: Its antigen remains unidentified.

V trimming: 1 base; J trimming: 7 bases; junction bases outside the gene matches: 8. CDR3 length: 16 residues. The V gene's germline CDR1 is MGHRA and CDR2 YSYEKL. Repertoires were generated with immunoSEQ multiplex PCR, while TCRdb's copy carries only in-frame clones and drops some. There are about 310,000 clones in the sample; 88% occur only once, and roughly 0.96% lies in the top ten. These donors were members of the roughly 110-subject validation cohort, a group separate from the roughly 670-subject first cohort. The clonotype comes from a man aged 30 to 39 in good health and CMV-seronegative. V gene TRBV4-1 combines with J gene TRBJ1-4; 8 bases are a match to TRBD1. Sequences were obtained from PBMCs. The CDR3 loop reads CASSQAGGQVAEKLFF. CDR3 DNA: TGCGCCAGCAGCCAAGCCGGGGGACAGGTCGCTGAAAAACTGTTTTTT.